This entry lists 20 T cell receptor beta chains sequenced from one sample in a study of shared clonotypes between healthy human individuals. This table comes from immunoSEQ multiplex PCR, and its TCRdb copy is limited to in-frame clones, with some not included. The sample consists of about 490,000 clones, 60% to 80% of them appearing once. Sequences were obtained from PBMCs. The receptor set was obtained from a woman aged 40 to 50 in good health. Some clones in this sample may be carry-over from other donors' samples.

The gene calls are TRBV11-2 and TRBJ2-1, with TRBD2 identical over 16 bases. This CDR3 spans 16 amino acids. Looked up from germline, CDR1 is SGHAT and CDR2 is FQNNGV. Trimming cost V 7 bases and J 9 bases; bases outside gene matches: 9. DNA of the CDR3: TGTGCCAGCACGGGGGGACTAGCGGGAGGGCGTGGTGAGCAGTTCTTC. This gives the protein CASTGGLAGGRGEQFF.

The chain has TRBV4-1 and TRBJ2-7, with D maybe TRBD2 (6 bases). Looked up from germline, CDR1 is MGHRA and CDR2 is YSYEKL. There are 17 residues in the CDR3. The V end was cut by 1 base, the J end by 0 bases, with 16 bases between. CDR3 residues: CASSQVGGGHHSYEQYF. The CDR3 nucleotides are TGCGCCAGCAGCCAAGTGGGAGGCGGCCACCACTCCTACGAGCAGTACTTC.

The genes are TRBV11-2 and TRBJ2-7, with D hard to call. Germline lookup yields CDR1 SGHAT and CDR2 FQNNGV. The V gene lost 6 bases and the J gene lost 2 bases, with 17 bases spanning the gap. The CDR3 runs 15 residues. The CDR3 bases are TGTGCCAGCAGTCCCACAAGGCCGATTACCTACGAGCAGTACTTC. Protein product: CASSPTRPITYEQYF. The variable domain in full, completed from reference TRBV11-2 and TRBJ2-7, reads EAGVAQSPRYKIIEKRQSVAFWCNPISGHATLYWYQQILGQGPKLLIQFQNNGVVDDSQLPKDRFSAERLKGVDSTLKIQPAKLEDSAVYLCASSPTRPITYEQYFGPGTRLTVT.

The chain couples TRBV7-6 to TRBJ2-7; D might be TRBD1 (5 bases). Germline-derived CDR1 and CDR2 are SGHVS and FNYEAQ. Trimming removed 1 base at V and 0 bases at J, with 7 bases between. This CDR3 is built from 14 residues. This CDR3 is CASSLGTYSYEQYF. The CDR3 DNA reads TGTGCCAGCAGCTTAGGGACATACTCCTACGAGCAGTACTTC.

This clone was seen more than once but under ten times. This chain joins TRBV27 and TRBJ2-5; tentatively, D is TRBD1 (6 bases). Trimming pared 4 bases from V and 5 bases from J, leaving 8 bases between. The CDR3 length is 12 residues. The germline V gene has CDR1 MNHEY and CDR2 SMNVEV (reference sequence). The chain's CDR3 is CASSSTGETQYF. The CDR3 DNA reads TGTGCCAGCAGTTCTACAGGGGAGACCCAGTACTTC.

The rearrangement links TRBV6-1 to TRBJ1-5; 7 positions agree with TRBD1. Per germline, CDR1 MNHNS and CDR2 SASEGT. This CDR3 is built from 15 residues. With V trimmed by 0 bases and J by 6 bases, 5 bases remained unmatched. The CDR3 sequence: CASSEAAGGGQPQHF. The CDR3 nucleotides are TGTGCCAGCAGTGAAGCAGCAGGGGGGGGTCAGCCCCAGCATTTT.

The rearrangement uses TRBV10-3 and TRBJ2-7, with D perhaps matching TRBD1 (6 bases). CDR3 length: 16 amino acids. Germline CDR1 and CDR2: ENHRY and SYGVKD. V lost 3 bases, J lost 0 bases, and 15 bases lay in between. CDR3 sequence: CAISDGRGTVSYEQYF. CDR3 nucleotide sequence: TGTGCCATCAGTGACGGCAGGGGAACCGTCTCCTACGAGCAGTACTTC.

This sequence joins TRBV2 and TRBJ2-5; D not certain. CDR1 and CDR2 from the germline V gene are SNHLY and FYNNEI. The CDR3 contains 14 residues. Between the trimmed V and J ends, which lost 3 bases and 1 base, there was a span of 9 bases. Written as DNA, the CDR3 is TGTGCCAGCAGTGATCTTTATTTCCAAGAGACCCAGTACTTC. This gives the protein CASSDLYFQETQYF. Drawing the rest from reference TRBV2 and TRBJ2-5, the complete variable domain is EPEVTQTPSHQVTQMGQEVILRCVPISNHLYFYWYRQILGQKVEFLVSFYNNEISEKSEIFDDQFSVERPDGSNFTLKIRSTKLEDSAMYFCASSDLYFQETQYFGPGTRLLVL.

The chain uses TRBV30 and TRBJ1-6, with a weak D call TRBD1 (5 bases). Germline V CDR1 and CDR2: GTSNPN, SVGIG (reference sequence). The CDR3 is 13 residues long. Between the trimmed V and J ends, which lost 4 bases and 7 bases, there was a span of 11 bases. For the CDR3, the DNA is TGTGCCTGGACCGGGACGGACAATTCACCCCTCCACTTT. Its protein is CAWTGTDNSPLHF.

The rearrangement links TRBV5-1 to TRBJ1-3, with D possibly matching TRBD1 (6 bases). Germline-derived CDR1 and CDR2 are SGHRS and YFSETQ. V was cut by 3 bases and J by 0 bases, with 13 bases left in between. The CDR3 runs to 16 residues. The CDR3 DNA sequence: TGCGCCAGCAGCTCTCAAGACAGGTCCTCTGGAAACACCATATATTTT. This sequence encodes CASSSQDRSSGNTIYF.

The chain joins TRBV9 to TRBJ2-3; 11 bases map to TRBD2. Losses at the gene ends were 4 bases for V and 1 base for J; bases not matched to a gene: 8. The CDR3 loop spans 17 amino acids. Germline V gives CDR1 SGDLS, CDR2 YYNGEE. The DNA of the CDR3 is TGTGCCAGCAGCCGCGACGGGACTAGCGGAGGCACAGATACGCAGTATTTT. Translating gives CASSRDGTSGGTDTQYF.

This clone was counted many times. The germline gene is not matched at one end of the junction; a read error may be the cause. V usage is TRBV5-3 and J usage is TRBJ2-1; D call uncertain. TRBV5-3 qualifies as an ORF whose function is uncertain. This CDR3 has 15 amino acids. The CDR3 coding sequence is TGTGCCAGCAGCTTAGTTCCAGAGGCCTACAATGAGCAGTTCTTC. This translates into CASSLVPEAYNEQFF.

This clone occurred once. A far larger clone lies a single base away; this is likely a read error. Other DNA sequences in the sample encode the same CDR3. This chain connects TRBV7-2 to TRBJ2-7, with 8 bases aligning to TRBD1. The CDR3 has 19 residues. Trimming took 3 bases from V and 1 from J; bases not matched to a gene: 17. CDR1 is SGHTA, CDR2 FQGNSA, per germline. Written as DNA, the CDR3 is TGTGCCAGCAGCTTGGCGGTGAGAACAGGGGGACTGGGGTCCTACGAGCAGTACTTC. Its translation is CASSLAVRTGGLGSYEQYF.

The chain carries TRBV7-9 and TRBJ1-4; 9 positions match TRBD1. The V gene's germline CDR1 is SEHNR and CDR2 FQNEAQ (reference sequence). CDR3 length equals 15 residues. V was clipped by 1 base and J by 8 bases; unmatched bases: 5. The CDR3 sequence: CASSLGDRAEEKLFF. DNA for the CDR3: TGTGCCAGCAGCTTAGGGGACAGGGCGGAAGAAAAACTGTTTTTT.

Remarks on this clone: Other DNA sequences of this sample code for an identical CDR3. The genes are TRBV15 and TRBJ2-5; D is possibly TRBD2 (6 bases). With 0 bases removed from V and 1 base from J, the gap between germline ends came to 9 bases. The CDR3 is 15 residues long. Germline assignment: CDR1 LNHNV and CDR2 YYDKDF (reference sequence). DNA of the CDR3: TGTGCCACCAGCAGAGATCGGGGGTTCCAAGAGACCCAGTACTTC. Its protein product is CATSRDRGFQETQYF.

This chain uses TRBV28 with TRBJ2-3, with 8 bases matching TRBD2. V was clipped by 7 bases and J by 6 bases; unmatched bases: 3. The CDR3 contains 12 residues. CDR1 and CDR2 from the germline V gene are MDHEN and SYDVKM. The CDR3: CASKTGGDTQYF. Written as DNA, the CDR3 is TGTGCCAGCAAAACGGGAGGGGATACGCAGTATTTT. Using reference TRBV28 and TRBJ2-3 for the parts outside the CDR3, the full variable domain is DVKVTQSSRYLVKRTGEKVFLECVQDMDHENMFWYRQDPGLGLRLIYFSYDVKMKEKGDIPEGYSVSREKKERFSLILESASTNQTSMYLCASKTGGDTQYFGPGTRLTVL.

On this clone itself: This sequence is one base from a far larger clone and is likely a read error. Other DNA sequences in the same sample also yield this CDR3. The chain is built from TRBV7-9 and TRBJ1-2; no reliable D call. The V gene's germline CDR1 is SEHNR and CDR2 FQNEAQ (reference sequence). The CDR3 is 14 amino acids. This CDR3 reads CASSLAASNYGYTF. Here the CDR3 DNA reads TGTGCCAGCAGCTTAGCAGCCTCTAACTATGGCTACACCTTT.

This chain connects TRBV28 to TRBJ1-3; 9 nucleotides agree with TRBD1. Germline-derived CDR1 and CDR2 are MDHEN and SYDVKM. The CDR3 loop spans 15 amino acids. Germline trimming cut 6 bases from V and 4 bases from J; bases unmatched to any gene: 7. CDR3 loop: CASRATGGAGNTIYF. CDR3 DNA: TGTGCCAGCAGAGCCACAGGGGGCGCGGGAAACACCATATATTTT.

The chain recombines TRBV9 with TRBJ2-2; 13 nucleotides align to TRBD2. This CDR3 is built from 14 residues. J lost 7 bases, V lost 7 bases, and 4 bases had no gene match. The germline gives CDR1 SGDLS, CDR2 YYNGEE. The CDR3, as DNA: TGTGCCAGCGGACTAGCGGGAGTGGGCGGGGAGCTGTTTTTT. It translates to CASGLAGVGGELFF.

Only a few counts were recorded for this clone. The J gene is TRBJ2-3, the V gene TRBV4-3; TRBD1 matches at 7 bases. The length of the CDR3 is 15 residues. V trimming: 5 bases; J trimming: 5 bases; junction bases outside the gene matches: 10. CDR1 is LGHNA, CDR2 YSLEER, per germline. This chain's CDR3 is CASSKGGSEVDTQYF. The CDR3 nucleotides are TGCGCCAGCAGCAAAGGGGGCAGCGAAGTAGATACGCAGTATTTT.